This T cell receptor (beta chain) derives from a study of OX40 agonist ivuxolimab in advanced cancers. The junction had 12 bases not matched to a gene; V was cut back by 2 bases and J by 5 bases. Germline loops: CDR1 SEHNR, CDR2 FQNEAQ (reference sequence). The CDR3 runs 17 residues. Some clones are missing from TCRdb's copy, which holds only in-frame ones; the method was immunoSEQ multiplex PCR. The sample holds 100,000 to 150,000 clones, around 92% seen once. J is TRBJ2-1 and V is TRBV7-9, with TRBD2 identical over 7 bases. Sequencing used CD4+ or CD8+ T cells sorted from blood, obtained in a trial of the OX40 agonist ivuxolimab. The sequence was collected from an adult with an advanced solid tumor such as melanoma, head and neck, liver or kidney cancer. The CDR3 reads CASSLPRRLAVDNEQFF. The CDR3 DNA reads TGTGCCAGCAGCTTACCCCGGCGCCTAGCGGTCGACAATGAGCAGTTCTTC.